This is a list of T cell receptor beta chains from one sample in a study of blood T cell repertoires in COVID-19. Clones were read by immunoSEQ multiplex PCR, and TCRdb kept only the in-frame ones, dropping some. This sample yields tens of thousands of clones, of which about nine tenths are seen a single time; about 12% belongs to the top ten. The sample comprised peripheral blood. Source of these receptors: a man in his 70s with active or convalescent COVID-19. Each CDR3 is given with its conserved first and last residue. The D gene is left open where the match is weak. Only part of the rows carry a size: once, few, many, or a class if the clone is expanded.

J | size | D | V | CDR3 | DNA
TRBJ2-5 | . | TRBD2 | TRBV9 | CASAGGVGETQYF | TGTGCCAGTGCGGGGGGCGTAGGAGAGACCCAGTACTTC
TRBJ1-4 | . | . | TRBV30 | CAWKYREDEKLFF | TGTGCCTGGAAGTACAGGGAAGACGAAAAACTGTTTTTT
TRBJ1-2 | . | TRBD1 | TRBV5-1 | CASSSGTVGYTF | TGCGCCAGCAGCTCCGGGACAGTCGGCTACACCTTC
TRBJ1-1 | . | TRBD1 | TRBV28 | CASSLRWDRGRADTEAFF | TGTGCCAGCAGTTTACGATGGGACAGGGGGCGTGCGGACACTGAAGCTTTCTTT
TRBJ1-2 | . | . | TRBV24-1 | CATSDFPGDGYTF | TGTGCCACCAGTGATTTCCCGGGAGACGGCTACACCTTC
TRBJ1-3 | . | . | TRBV6-1 | CASSGTVFFSGNTIYF | TGTGCCAGCAGTGGGACAGTATTCTTCTCTGGAAACACCATATATTTT
TRBJ2-3 | . | TRBD1 | TRBV9 | CASGRGLTDTQYF | TGTGCCTCTGGTAGGGGGCTGACAGATACGCAGTATTTT
TRBJ2-1 | . | . | TRBV20-1 | CSASDYDSYNEQFF | TGCAGTGCTAGTGACTACGACTCCTACAATGAGCAGTTCTTC
TRBJ2-3 | . | TRBD2 | TRBV7-9 | CASSLSATSGGATQYF | TGTGCCAGCAGCTTATCTGCGACTAGCGGGGGGGCGACGCAGTATTTT
TRBJ1-4 | . | TRBD1 | TRBV9 | CASSVGQDIDEKLFF | TGTGCCAGCAGCGTCGGACAGGACATTGATGAAAAACTGTTTTTT
TRBJ1-2 | few | . | TRBV7-2 | CASSPIGSYGYTF | TGTGCCAGCAGCCCCATCGGGAGCTATGGCTACACCTTC
TRBJ1-1 | . | TRBD1 | TRBV7-2 | CASSLVTGGGTEAFF | TGTGCCAGCAGCTTAGTGACAGGGGGGGGCACTGAAGCTTTCTTT
TRBJ2-7 | . | TRBD1 | TRBV19 | CASSIVQGQGGDEQYF | TGTGCCAGTAGTATAGTGCAGGGACAGGGAGGCGACGAGCAGTACTTC
TRBJ1-2 | . | TRBD1 | TRBV10-2 | CASSFAGTGSDGYTF | TGCGCCAGCAGTTTTGCCGGGACAGGGAGCGATGGCTACACCTTC
TRBJ2-7 | few | . | TRBV6-1 | CASSEALGLSYEQYF | TGTGCCAGCAGTGAAGCGCTGGGGCTCTCCTACGAGCAGTACTTC
TRBJ2-7 | . | . | TRBV19 | CASASGIGSAREQYF | TGTGCCAGCGCCAGTGGTATCGGGTCTGCTCGCGAGCAGTACTTC
TRBJ1-1 | . | TRBD1 | TRBV7-3 | CASSLTGGRGITEAFF | TGTGCCAGCAGCTTAACAGGGGGCAGGGGAATCACTGAAGCTTTCTTT
TRBJ1-2 | once | . | TRBV6-5 | CASSYSTGHDYGYTF | TGTGCCAGCAGTTACTCGACGGGACACGACTATGGCTACACCTTC
TRBJ2-7 | few | . | TRBV27 | CASSLFWGGRPSEQYF | TGTGCCAGCAGTTTATTCTGGGGCGGTCGCCCGAGCGAGCAGTACTTC
TRBJ1-6 | . | . | TRBV19 | CASSERIISPLHF | TGTGCCAGTAGTGAGCGTATCATATCACCCCTCCACTTT
TRBJ1-6 | few | TRBD1 | TRBV6-5 | CASSSLTGGTSPLHF | TGTGCCAGCAGTTCCTTGACAGGGGGCACGTCACCCCTCCACTTT
TRBJ2-5 | . | TRBD2 | TRBV5-4 | CASSLRIAGGPETQYF | TGTGCCAGCAGCTTGAGGATCGCGGGGGGGCCGGAGACCCAGTACTTC
TRBJ2-3 | . | TRBD2 | TRBV3-1/TRBV3-2 | CASSQRTSGGTDTQYF | TGTGCCAGCAGCCAAAGGACTAGCGGGGGCACAGATACGCAGTATTTT
TRBJ1-5 | . | TRBD1 | TRBV7-9 | CASSLDRRPGGDQPQHF | TGTGCCAGCAGCTTAGATAGACGGCCAGGGGGAGATCAGCCCCAGCATTTT
TRBJ1-2 | . | TRBD1 | TRBV5-4 | CASITGGDSANYGYTF | TGTGCCAGCATAACAGGGGGCGATTCAGCTAACTATGGCTACACCTTC
TRBJ2-5 | . | . | TRBV5-1 | CASSLADRTQETQYF | TGCGCCAGCAGCTTGGCCGACAGGACCCAAGAGACCCAGTACTTC
TRBJ2-7 | medium-sized | TRBD2 | TRBV14 | CASSLAGGSSEQYF | TGTGCCAGCAGCCTAGCGGGGGGGTCCTCCGAGCAGTACTTC
TRBJ2-5 | . | . | TRBV11-2 | CASSSSTPQETQYF | TGTGCCAGCAGCTCTTCGACACCTCAAGAGACCCAGTACTTC
TRBJ1-4 | . | TRBD1 | TRBV5-5 | CASSLWTGERFEKLFF | TGTGCCAGCAGCTTGTGGACAGGGGAGCGTTTTGAAAAACTGTTTTTT
TRBJ1-4 | . | . | TRBV9 | CASSGGRTAQNEKLFF | TGTGCCAGCAGCGGAGGCAGGACAGCTCAAAATGAAAAACTGTTTTTT
TRBJ2-7 | . | TRBD1 | TRBV16 | CASSRQGVPIF | TGTGCCAGCAGCCGACAGGGGGTCCCAATCTTC
TRBJ2-7 | . | . | TRBV7-2 | CASSPAFSKHYEQYF | TGTGCCAGCAGCCCCGCGTTTTCAAAGCACTACGAGCAGTACTTC
TRBJ1-1 | . | TRBD1 | TRBV20-1 | CSASILGQTNTEAFF | TGCAGTGCTAGTATTTTGGGACAGACGAACACTGAAGCTTTCTTT
TRBJ1-5 | . | . | TRBV20-1 | CSASRPQGSNQPQHF | TGCAGTGCTAGTCGCCCACAGGGAAGCAATCAGCCCCAGCATTTT
TRBJ1-6 | once | TRBD1 | TRBV6-2/TRBV6-3 | CASSHRGISYNSPLHF | TGTGCCAGCAGCCACAGGGGAATCTCCTATAATTCACCCCTCCACTTT
TRBJ1-1 | once | . | TRBV7-2 | CASSLRQVRTEAFF | TGTGCCAGCAGCTTAAGGCAGGTTAGGACTGAAGCTTTCTTT
TRBJ2-1 | . | TRBD1 | TRBV6-5 | CASSRTGSLFF | TGTGCCAGCAGTCGGACAGGGAGTCTGTTCTTC
TRBJ2-3 | . | TRBD2 | TRBV2 | CASRNSGVGDTQYF | TGTGCCAGCAGAAATAGCGGGGTGGGAGATACGCAGTATTTT
TRBJ1-4 | . | TRBD1 | TRBV6-2/TRBV6-3 | CASSYSGTANEKLFF | TGTGCCAGCAGTTACTCAGGGACAGCTAATGAAAAACTGTTTTTT
TRBJ1-2 | . | . | TRBV28 | CASRTQAEGGYGYTF | TGTGCCAGCAGAACGCAAGCCGAGGGTGGGTATGGCTACACCTTC
TRBJ1-2 | . | . | TRBV9 | CASSVDPYRAYGYTF | TGTGCCAGCAGCGTAGACCCCTACAGGGCCTATGGCTACACCTTC
TRBJ1-2 | . | TRBD1 | TRBV9 | CASSGRGPYGYTF | TGTGCCAGCAGCGGGAGGGGGCCCTATGGCTACACCTTC
TRBJ2-5 | . | . | TRBV2 | CASSGEGGKTQYF | TGTGCCAGCAGTGGCGAGGGAGGAAAGACCCAGTACTTC
TRBJ1-3 | . | . | TRBV5-5 | CASSFPRGGTASGNTIYF | TGTGCCAGCAGTTTCCCCCGGGGTGGGACTGCCTCTGGAAACACCATATATTTT